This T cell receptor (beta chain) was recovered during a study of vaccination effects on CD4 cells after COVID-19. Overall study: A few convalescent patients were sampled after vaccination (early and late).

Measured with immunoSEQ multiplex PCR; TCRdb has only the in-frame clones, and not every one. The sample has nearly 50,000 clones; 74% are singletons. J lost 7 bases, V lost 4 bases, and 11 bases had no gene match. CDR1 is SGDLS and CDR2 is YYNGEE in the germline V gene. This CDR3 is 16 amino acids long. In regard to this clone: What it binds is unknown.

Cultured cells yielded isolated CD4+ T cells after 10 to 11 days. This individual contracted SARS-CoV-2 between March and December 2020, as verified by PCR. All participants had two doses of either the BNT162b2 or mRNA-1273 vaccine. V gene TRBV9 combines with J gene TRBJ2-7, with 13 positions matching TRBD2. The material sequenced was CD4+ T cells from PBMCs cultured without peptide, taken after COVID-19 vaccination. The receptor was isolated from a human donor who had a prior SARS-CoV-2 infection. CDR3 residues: CASSSRTSGRVWEQYF. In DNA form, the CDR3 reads TGTGCCAGCAGCTCGAGGACTAGCGGGAGAGTATGGGAGCAGTACTTC. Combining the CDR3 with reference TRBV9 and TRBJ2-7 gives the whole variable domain DSGVTQTPKHLITATGQRVTLRCSPRSGDLSVYWYQQSLDQGLQFLIQYYNGEERAKGNILERFSAQQFPDLHSELNLSSLELGDSALYFCASSSRTSGRVWEQYFGPGTRLTVT.